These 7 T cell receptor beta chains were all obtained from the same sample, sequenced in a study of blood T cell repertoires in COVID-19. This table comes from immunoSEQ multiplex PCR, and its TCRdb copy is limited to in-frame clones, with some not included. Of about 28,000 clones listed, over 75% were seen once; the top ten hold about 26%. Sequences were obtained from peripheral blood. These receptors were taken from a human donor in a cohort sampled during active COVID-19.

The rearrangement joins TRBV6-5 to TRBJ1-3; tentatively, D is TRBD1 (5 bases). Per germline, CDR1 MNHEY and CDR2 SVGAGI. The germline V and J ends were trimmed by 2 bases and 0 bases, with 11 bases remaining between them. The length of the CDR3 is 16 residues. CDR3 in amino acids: CASSYLGGPSGNTIYF. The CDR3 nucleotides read TGTGCCAGCAGTTACCTGGGGGGACCCTCTGGAAACACCATATATTTT.

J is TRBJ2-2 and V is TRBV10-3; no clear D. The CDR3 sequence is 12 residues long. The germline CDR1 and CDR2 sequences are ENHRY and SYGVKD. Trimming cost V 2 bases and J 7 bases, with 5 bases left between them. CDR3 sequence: CAISEGVGELFF. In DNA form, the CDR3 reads TGTGCCATCAGTGAGGGAGTCGGGGAGCTGTTTTTT.

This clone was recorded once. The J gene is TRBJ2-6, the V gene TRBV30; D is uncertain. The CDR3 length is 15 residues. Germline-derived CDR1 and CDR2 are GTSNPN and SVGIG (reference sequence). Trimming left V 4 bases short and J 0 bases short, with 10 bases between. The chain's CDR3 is CAWTPWASGANVLTF. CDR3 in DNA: TGTGCCTGGACCCCATGGGCCTCTGGGGCCAACGTCCTGACTTTC.

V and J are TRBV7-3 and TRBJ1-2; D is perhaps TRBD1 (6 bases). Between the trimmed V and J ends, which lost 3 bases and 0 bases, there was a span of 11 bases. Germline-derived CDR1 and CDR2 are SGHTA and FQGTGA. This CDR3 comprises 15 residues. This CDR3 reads CASSLRGGSNYGYTF. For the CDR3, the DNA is TGTGCCAGCAGCTTGAGAGGGGGATCTAACTATGGCTACACCTTC.

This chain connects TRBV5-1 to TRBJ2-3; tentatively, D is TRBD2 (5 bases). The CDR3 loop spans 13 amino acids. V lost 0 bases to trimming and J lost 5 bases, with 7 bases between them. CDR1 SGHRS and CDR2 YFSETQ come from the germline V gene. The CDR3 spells CASSLAGGDTQYF. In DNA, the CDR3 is TGCGCCAGCAGCTTGGCAGGAGGAGATACGCAGTATTTT.

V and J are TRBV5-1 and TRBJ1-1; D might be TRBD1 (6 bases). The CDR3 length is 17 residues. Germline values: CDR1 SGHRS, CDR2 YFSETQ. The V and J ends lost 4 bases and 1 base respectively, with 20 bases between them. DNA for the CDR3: TGCGCCAGCAGCATACAGGGCTTGATGGATTCGAACACTGAAGCTTTCTTT. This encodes CASSIQGLMDSNTEAFF.

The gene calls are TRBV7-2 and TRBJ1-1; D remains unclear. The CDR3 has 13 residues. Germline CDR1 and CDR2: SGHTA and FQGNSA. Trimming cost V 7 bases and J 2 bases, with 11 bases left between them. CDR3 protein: CASTRTANTEAFF. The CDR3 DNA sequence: TGTGCCAGCACTAGAACCGCTAACACTGAAGCTTTCTTT.